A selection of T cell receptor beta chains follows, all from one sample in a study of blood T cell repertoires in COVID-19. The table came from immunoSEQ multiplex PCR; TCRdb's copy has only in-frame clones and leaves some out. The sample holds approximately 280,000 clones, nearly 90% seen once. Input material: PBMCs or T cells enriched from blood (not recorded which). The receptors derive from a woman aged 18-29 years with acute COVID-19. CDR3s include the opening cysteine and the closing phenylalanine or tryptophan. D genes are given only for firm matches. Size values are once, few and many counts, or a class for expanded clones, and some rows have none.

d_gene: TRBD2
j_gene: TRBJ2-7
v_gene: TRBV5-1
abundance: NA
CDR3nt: TGCGCCAGCAGCTCCCTCACCCCTAGCGGGAGGATCAACGAGCAGTACTTC
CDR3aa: CASSSLTPSGRINEQYF

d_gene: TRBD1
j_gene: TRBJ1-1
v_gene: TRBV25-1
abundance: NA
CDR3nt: TGTGCCAGCAGTGGTCAGGACAGGCGGGGAAGGCTGAACACTGAAGCTTTCTTT
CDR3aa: CASSGQDRRGRLNTEAFF

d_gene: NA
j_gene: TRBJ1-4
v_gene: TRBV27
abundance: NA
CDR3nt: TGTGCCAAAAAGGGGGTAAATGAAAAACTGTTTTTT
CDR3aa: CAKKGVNEKLFF

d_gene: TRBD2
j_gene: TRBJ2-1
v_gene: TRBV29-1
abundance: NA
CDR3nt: TGCAGCGTTGAAGATCTAGCGGGAGGGTACAATGAGCAGTTCTTC
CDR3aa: CSVEDLAGGYNEQFF

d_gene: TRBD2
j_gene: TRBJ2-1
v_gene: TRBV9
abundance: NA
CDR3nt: TGTGCCAGCAGCGTAAAGGGACTAGCGGAGGTGGATGAGCAGTTCTTC
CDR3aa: CASSVKGLAEVDEQFF

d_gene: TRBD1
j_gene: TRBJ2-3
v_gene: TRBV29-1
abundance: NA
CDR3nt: TGCAGCGTCAGGACAGGGAGCACAGATACGCAGTATTTT
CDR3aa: CSVRTGSTDTQYF

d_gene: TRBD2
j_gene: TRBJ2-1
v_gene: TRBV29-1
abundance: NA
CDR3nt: TGCAGCGTTCGCGGGACTATATTTACCTACAATGAGCAGTTCTTC
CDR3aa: CSVRGTIFTYNEQFF

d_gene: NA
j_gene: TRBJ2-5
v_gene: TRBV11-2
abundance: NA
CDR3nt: TGTGCCAGCAGCCTAGGGGTCCGTAGGGGCGGTGAGACCCAGTACTTC
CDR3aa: CASSLGVRRGGETQYF

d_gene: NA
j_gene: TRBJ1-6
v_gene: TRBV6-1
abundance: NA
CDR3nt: TGTGCCAGCAGTGTCTTCAGGGTGATTTTAACCTCCTATAATTCACCCCTCCACTTT
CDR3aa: CASSVFRVILTSYNSPLHF

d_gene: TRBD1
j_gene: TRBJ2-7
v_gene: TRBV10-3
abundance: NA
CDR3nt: TGTGCCATCAGTGAACCGGGGACAGGTTACGAGCAGTACTTC
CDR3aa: CAISEPGTGYEQYF

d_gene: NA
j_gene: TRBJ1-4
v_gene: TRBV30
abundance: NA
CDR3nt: TGTGCCTGGAGCAGGAACAGGGTTATAGGGACTAATGAAAAACTGTTTTTT
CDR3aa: CAWSRNRVIGTNEKLFF

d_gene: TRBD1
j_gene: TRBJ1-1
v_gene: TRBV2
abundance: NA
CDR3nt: TGTGCCAGCAGTGAGGGGTGGGACAGGAAGTATCTCTTT
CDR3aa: CASSEGWDRKYLF

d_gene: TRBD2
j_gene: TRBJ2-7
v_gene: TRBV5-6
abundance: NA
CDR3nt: TGTGCCAGCAGCGGCGGGACTAGCGGCCCCTACGAGCAGTACTTC
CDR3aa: CASSGGTSGPYEQYF

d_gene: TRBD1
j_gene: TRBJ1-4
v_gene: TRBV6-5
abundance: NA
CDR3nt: TGTGCCAGCAGTTTTCGGACAGGGGGTAATGAAAAACTGTTTTTT
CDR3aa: CASSFRTGGNEKLFF

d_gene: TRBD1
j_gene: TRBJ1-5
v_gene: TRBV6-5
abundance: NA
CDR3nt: TGTGCCAGCAGGTCACAGGGGGTGAATCAGCCCCAGCATTTT
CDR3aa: CASRSQGVNQPQHF

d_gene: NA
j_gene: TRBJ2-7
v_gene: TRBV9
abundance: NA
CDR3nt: TGTGCCAGCAGTTATTTAACTACCTACGAGCAGTACTTC
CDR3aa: CASSYLTTYEQYF

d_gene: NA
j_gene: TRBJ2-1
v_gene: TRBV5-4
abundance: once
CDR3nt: TGTGCCAGCAGCTTGGTCCGGACAGACTACAATGAGCAGTTCTTC
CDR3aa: CASSLVRTDYNEQFF

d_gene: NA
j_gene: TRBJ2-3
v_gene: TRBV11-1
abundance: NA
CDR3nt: TGTGCCAGCAGCCGACTAGGTGATACGCAGTATTTT
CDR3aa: CASSRLGDTQYF

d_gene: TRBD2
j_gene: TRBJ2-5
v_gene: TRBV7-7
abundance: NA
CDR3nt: TGTGCTAGCAGCTCGTTTGGACTAGAGGGGGAGACCCAGTACTTC
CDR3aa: CASSSFGLEGETQYF

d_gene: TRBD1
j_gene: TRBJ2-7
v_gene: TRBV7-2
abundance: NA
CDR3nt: TGTGCCAGCAGCTCCTCGACAGGGATCACCTACGAGCAGTACTTC
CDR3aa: CASSSSTGITYEQYF

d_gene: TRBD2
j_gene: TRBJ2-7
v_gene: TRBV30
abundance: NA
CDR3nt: TGTGCCTTCGGACTAGCGGCCTACGAGCAGTACTTC
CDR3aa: CAFGLAAYEQYF

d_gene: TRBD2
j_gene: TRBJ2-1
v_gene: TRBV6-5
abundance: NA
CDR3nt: TGTGCCAGCAGTTACCGACTAGCGGAGGTCTACAATGAGCAGTTCTTC
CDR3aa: CASSYRLAEVYNEQFF

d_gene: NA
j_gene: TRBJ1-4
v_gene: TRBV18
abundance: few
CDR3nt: TGTGCCAGCTCACCAACGCCGGACCGACTGGGGAGTGAAAAACTGTTTTTT
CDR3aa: CASSPTPDRLGSEKLFF

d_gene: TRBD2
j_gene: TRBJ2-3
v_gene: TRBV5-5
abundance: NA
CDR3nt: TGTGCCAGCAGCTTGGGACCCGGGGGGTTCGAAGATACGCAGTATTTT
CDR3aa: CASSLGPGGFEDTQYF